This record looks at one T cell receptor beta chain sequence and its context. Its antigen is unknown. Profiling relied on immunoSEQ multiplex PCR, and the TCRdb table lists in-frame clones only, not all of them. The sample yields 27,000 or so clones, roughly 90% seen once. From germline, CDR1 is SGHTA and CDR2 FQGNSA. Between the trimmed V and J ends, which lost 1 base and 2 bases, there was a span of 8 bases. CDR3 size: 14 residues. The source of the sample is a study of T cell responses to AZD1222 COVID-19 vaccine. Findings and limits, study-wide: Of the AZD1222 recipients, only six or seven were seropositive at baseline. Close to half of all spike-specific TCRs reportedly target regions of the variants that are unmutated.

The receptor was derived from an adult who received the AZD1222 COVID-19 vaccine. The sample in question was peripheral blood, obtained 28 days after the second AZD1222 dose. This rearrangement joins TRBV7-2 to TRBJ1-1; D may be TRBD1 (6 bases). The DNA of the CDR3 is TGTGCCAGCAGCTTAGAGGGGACAAACACTGAAGCTTTCTTT. It specifies CASSLEGTNTEAFF.